This T cell receptor (beta chain) was captured in a study of CD8 T cells in ankylosing spondylitis. This clonotype came up a few times. Its antigen is unidentified. The CDR3 covers 14 residues. V lost 0 bases and J lost 8; bases outside the gene matches: 8. In germline, CDR1 is DFQATT, CDR2 SNEGSKA (reference sequence). The study, taken as a whole, reports: In reactive arthritis synovial fluid and blood, some motif variants had been reported before. Disease-linked clones reportedly concentrated significantly in matched ankylosing spondylitis synovial fluid.

Libraries for TCR beta were made by quantitative 5'-RACE with molecular barcodes. One entry per CDR3 protein, called by TCRdb with MiXCR from the 5' RACE reads. The sample consists of a few hundred thousand distinct CDR3 sequences, about 24% of them appearing once. The chain is built from TRBV20-1 and TRBJ1-1; 8 bases line up with TRBD1. The receptor was isolated from a male donor with ankylosing spondylitis or in good health (not recorded which). The specimen was blood, either unsorted or a sorted T cell fraction (not recorded which). CDR3 protein: CSARDKGQGREAFF. The DNA of the CDR3 is TGCAGTGCTAGAGATAAAGGACAGGGCAGAGAAGCTTTCTTT.